Following are 25 T cell receptor beta chains from one sample sequenced in a study of cytomegalovirus exposure and HLA in healthy donors. Clones were sequenced by immunoSEQ multiplex PCR, and TCRdb holds only the in-frame ones, with some missing. The table includes roughly 250,000 clones, approximately 84% detected once. Sequenced input: PBMCs. The receptors originated from a woman in her twenties or thirties in good health and CMV-seropositive.

This clone was detected only once. The V gene is TRBV4-2, the J gene TRBJ2-1; D not certain. The V end was cut by 1 base, the J end by 9 bases, with 10 bases between. The CDR3 length is 13 residues. The germline V gene has CDR1 LGHNA and CDR2 YNFKEQ. The CDR3 spells CASSQARYREQFF. The CDR3 DNA sequence: TGTGCCAGCAGCCAAGCTAGATATCGTGAGCAGTTCTTC.

The chain recombines TRBV5-1 with TRBJ2-1, with 12 positions matching TRBD2. The CDR3 length is 15 residues. V lost 0 bases, J lost 14 bases, and 9 bases stayed unmatched. Per germline, CDR1 SGHRS and CDR2 YFSETQ. The CDR3 DNA follows: TGCGCCAGCAGCTTGGCCCCTGGACTAGCGGGAAGAGAGTTCTTC. Protein: CASSLAPGLAGREFF.

The CDR3 nucleotides are TGCGCCAGCAGCTCAGGGGGTAATCAGCCCCAGCATTTT. It encodes CASSSGGNQPQHF. The chain employs TRBV5-1 and TRBJ1-5; 7 bases fit TRBD1. Germline-derived CDR1 and CDR2 are SGHRS and YFSETQ. The CDR3 totals 13 residues. J gave up 4 bases and V 3 bases, and 1 base lay outside the gene matches.

V usage is TRBV7-9 and J usage is TRBJ1-4, with D possibly TRBD1 on 6 matching bases. V was clipped by 3 bases and J by 4 bases, with 9 bases between them. The length of the CDR3 is 14 residues. Germline loops: CDR1 SEHNR, CDR2 FQNEAQ (reference sequence). DNA for the CDR3: TGTGCCAGCAGCTTCTCAGGGGATAATGAAAAACTGTTTTTT. Protein sequence: CASSFSGDNEKLFF.

The rearrangement uses TRBV30 and TRBJ1-5, with a possible D match to TRBD1 (5 bases). The CDR3 has 15 residues. The germline V and J ends were trimmed by 4 bases and 7 bases, with 20 bases remaining between them. The germline gives CDR1 GTSNPN, CDR2 SVGIG (reference sequence). The CDR3 coding sequence is TGTGCCTGGAATGTACGAGGGGTGCGGGGACAGCCCCAGCATTTT. Protein: CAWNVRGVRGQPQHF.

This clone was found a few times. V is TRBV27 and J is TRBJ1-4; D remains unclear. This CDR3 spans 14 amino acids. Germline lookup yields CDR1 MNHEY and CDR2 SMNVEV (reference sequence). Trimming shortened V by 2 bases and J by 8 bases, and 12 bases separated the two germline ends. The CDR3 nucleotides read TGTGCCAGCAGTTTAGCTGGGTTCGGGGAAAAACTGTTTTTT. Protein: CASSLAGFGEKLFF.

The chain has TRBV15 and TRBJ2-7, with 11 bases lining up with TRBD1. From germline, CDR1 is LNHNV and CDR2 YYDKDF (reference sequence). V was clipped by 0 bases and J by 3 bases; unmatched bases: 1. There are 15 residues in the CDR3. The CDR3 region is CATSREGTGGYEQYF. CDR3 nucleotides: TGTGCCACCAGCAGAGAAGGGACAGGGGGCTACGAGCAGTACTTC.

This clone was detected ten times or more. The chain links TRBV7-6 to TRBJ1-1, with D possibly being TRBD1 (6 bases). Germline values: CDR1 SGHVS, CDR2 FNYEAQ. V dropped 1 base and J dropped 2 bases, with 17 bases sitting between them. The CDR3 runs 17 residues. Written as DNA, the CDR3 is TGTGCCAGCAGCTTAGGGGTCAGGGGCATAAGTAACACTGAAGCTTTCTTT. It codes for CASSLGVRGISNTEAFF. Drawing the rest from reference TRBV7-6 and TRBJ1-1, the complete variable domain is GAGVSQSPRYKVTKRGQDVALRCDPISGHVSLYWYRQALGQGPEFLTYFNYEAQQDKSGLPNDRFSAERPEGSISTLTIQRTEQRDSAMYRCASSLGVRGISNTEAFFGQGTRLTVV.

This clone has only one observation. The J gene is TRBJ1-1, the V gene TRBV29-1, with TRBD1 identical over 7 bases. V dropped 6 bases and J dropped 1; count of bases not matched to a gene: 5. CDR3 length equals 13 residues. Germline lookup yields CDR1 SQVTM and CDR2 ANQGSEA. CDR3 nucleotides: TGCAGCGTACTTCAGGGGGGGAACACTGAAGCTTTCTTT. Translated, it gives CSVLQGGNTEAFF.

J is TRBJ2-1 and V is TRBV5-1, with D tentatively TRBD2 (6 bases). The CDR3 covers 15 residues. From germline, CDR1 is SGHRS and CDR2 YFSETQ. The V and J ends lost 0 bases and 4 bases respectively, with 11 bases between them. The CDR3 loop is CASSLARELYNEQFF. In DNA form, the CDR3 reads TGCGCCAGCAGCTTGGCCCGGGAGCTTTACAATGAGCAGTTCTTC.

The chain couples TRBV5-1 to TRBJ2-5; TRBD1 aligns across 7 bases. Germline V gene lookup returns CDR1 SGHRS and CDR2 YFSETQ. The V gene end was trimmed by 2 bases and the J gene end by 3 bases; junction bases not matched to a gene: 7. The CDR3 totals 15 residues. CDR3 residues: CASSFSTGSKETQYF. CDR3 coding DNA: TGCGCCAGCAGCTTTTCGACAGGGAGCAAAGAGACCCAGTACTTC.

The CDR3 coding sequence is TGCGCCAGCAGCTCGGGGTCGCAGCAGTACTTC. Protein sequence: CASSSGSQQYF. The rearrangement links TRBV5-1 to TRBJ2-7, with D possibly TRBD2 on 5 matching bases. V was clipped by 3 bases and J by 8 bases, with 9 bases between them. The CDR3 is made up of 11 amino acids. The germline CDR1 and CDR2 sequences are SGHRS and YFSETQ. Looking up the rest from reference TRBV5-1 and TRBJ2-7 gives the full variable domain: KAGVTQTPRYLIKTRGQQVTLSCSPISGHRSVSWYQQTPGQGLQFLFEYFSETQRNKGNFPGRFSGRQFSNSRSEMNVSTLELGDSALYLCASSSGSQQYFGPGTRLTVT.

The chain is built from TRBV6-1 and TRBJ2-3; D gene uncertain. Trimming left V 6 bases short and J 0 bases short, with 4 bases between. This CDR3 contains 12 residues. Germline V lookup: CDR1 MNHNS, CDR2 SASEGT. CDR3 protein: CASRLSTDTQYF. The CDR3 DNA is TGTGCCAGCAGACTCAGCACAGATACGCAGTATTTT.

This chain uses TRBV6-6 with TRBJ1-4; D gene ambiguous. CDR3 length equals 14 residues. Trimming removed 6 bases at V and 1 base at J, with 9 bases between. Germline CDR1 is MNHNY and CDR2 is SVGAGI (reference sequence). The chain's CDR3 is CASRPPGTNEKLFF. CDR3 nucleotide sequence: TGTGCCAGCAGACCCCCGGGAACTAATGAAAAACTGTTTTTT.

The CDR3 sequence is CSARVPLEQYF. The CDR3, as DNA: TGCAGTGCTAGAGTCCCCCTGGAGCAGTACTTC. The chain couples TRBV20-1 to TRBJ2-7; D gene uncertain. V dropped 1 base and J dropped 7 bases, with 8 bases sitting between them. Germline CDR1 is DFQATT and CDR2 is SNEGSKA (reference sequence). This CDR3 contains 11 residues.

V gene TRBV10-3 combines with J gene TRBJ1-1, with 7 bases aligning to TRBD1. The V segment lost 6 bases and the J segment 1 base; nucleotides outside the gene matches: 8. The germline CDR1 and CDR2 sequences are ENHRY and SYGVKD. The CDR3 spans 15 residues. The CDR3 spells CAISARGERNTEAFF. The CDR3 DNA reads TGTGCCATCAGCGCCAGGGGGGAGAGGAACACTGAAGCTTTCTTT.

A single count supports this clone. The chain couples TRBV11-3 to TRBJ2-2, with a tentative D call TRBD1 (5 bases). Trimming removed 6 bases at V and 0 bases at J, with 17 bases between. CDR3 size: 17 residues. Germline V gives CDR1 SGHNT, CDR2 YENEEA. The CDR3 coding sequence is TGTGCCAGCAGGGTCAGGGAACTAATTCCGAACACCGGGGAGCTGTTTTTT. It yields the protein CASRVRELIPNTGELFF.

This chain connects TRBV6-5 to TRBJ1-2, with D tentatively TRBD1 (6 bases). CDR3 size: 15 residues. Germline-derived CDR1 and CDR2 are MNHEY and SVGAGI. Trimming cost V 3 bases and J 5 bases, with 16 bases left between them. The CDR3 sequence: CASSYQHRVGYGYTF. The CDR3, as DNA: TGTGCCAGCAGTTATCAGCACAGGGTTGGTTATGGCTACACCTTC.

The chain has TRBV2 and TRBJ2-3; 9 bases are shared with TRBD2. The CDR3 extends over 15 amino acids. Trimming took 6 bases from V and 2 from J; bases not matched to a gene: 6. CDR1 SNHLY and CDR2 FYNNEI come from the germline V gene. This CDR3 is CASRVLAGTTDTQYF. Here the CDR3 DNA reads TGTGCCAGCAGGGTTCTAGCGGGGACCACAGATACGCAGTATTTT.

V is TRBV2 and J is TRBJ2-7, with a weak D call TRBD2 (5 bases). V was trimmed by 1 base and J by 2 bases, leaving 9 bases between them. This CDR3 is 14 amino acids long. The germline gives CDR1 SNHLY, CDR2 FYNNEI. This CDR3 is CASSEGRPAYEQYF. In DNA form, the CDR3 reads TGTGCCAGCAGTGAAGGGAGGCCCGCCTACGAGCAGTACTTC.

The rearrangement links TRBV5-6 to TRBJ1-1, with TRBD1 as a possible D gene (5 bases). V lost 1 base and J lost 8, with 9 bases in between. CDR3 length equals 12 residues. In germline, CDR1 is SGHDT, CDR2 YYEEEE. The CDR3 sequence is CASSLSGLEAFF. DNA for the CDR3: TGTGCCAGCAGCTTGTCAGGGCTGGAAGCTTTCTTT.

This clone was observed at least ten times. The rearrangement joins TRBV2 to TRBJ1-2; 7 nucleotides match TRBD1. The germline CDR1 and CDR2 sequences are SNHLY and FYNNEI. This CDR3 comprises 13 residues. With 7 bases clipped from V and 7 bases from J, the junction kept 9 bases outside the gene matches. CDR3 sequence: CASKVTGVGGYTF. CDR3 bases: TGTGCCAGCAAAGTCACAGGGGTGGGTGGCTACACCTTC.

CDR3 loop: CSAPIYNEQFF. CDR3 nucleotide sequence: TGCAGTGCTCCCATCTACAATGAGCAGTTCTTC. The chain joins TRBV20-1 to TRBJ2-1; D unclear. Between the trimmed V and J ends, which lost 5 bases and 3 bases, there was a span of 5 bases. The CDR3 spans 11 residues. CDR1 and CDR2 from the germline V gene are DFQATT and SNEGSKA (reference sequence).

The chain is built from TRBV7-9 and TRBJ2-5; maybe TRBD2 (6 bases). The germline V gene encodes CDR1 SEHNR and CDR2 FQNEAQ (reference sequence). This CDR3 spans 12 amino acids. The V end was cut by 5 bases, the J end by 4 bases, with 8 bases between. The CDR3 region has the DNA TGTGCCAGCAGCATCGGGGGAGAGACCCAGTACTTC. Its protein product is CASSIGGETQYF. Full variable domain (rest looked up from reference TRBV7-9 and TRBJ2-5): DTGVSQNPRHKITKRGQNVTFRCDPISEHNRLYWYRQTLGQGPEFLTYFQNEAQLEKSRLLSDRFSAERPKGSFSTLEIQRTEQGDSAMYLCASSIGGETQYFGPGTRLLVL.

This chain connects TRBV6-1 to TRBJ2-1; weak D call: TRBD1 (7 bases). The CDR3 sequence is 15 residues long. Germline CDR1 and CDR2: MNHNS and SASEGT. V shed 5 bases and J shed 8 bases, with 19 bases lying between them. CDR3 in amino acids: CASSPRDPRGDEQFF. CDR3 coding DNA: TGTGCCAGCAGTCCCCGGGACCCCAGGGGGGATGAGCAGTTCTTC.